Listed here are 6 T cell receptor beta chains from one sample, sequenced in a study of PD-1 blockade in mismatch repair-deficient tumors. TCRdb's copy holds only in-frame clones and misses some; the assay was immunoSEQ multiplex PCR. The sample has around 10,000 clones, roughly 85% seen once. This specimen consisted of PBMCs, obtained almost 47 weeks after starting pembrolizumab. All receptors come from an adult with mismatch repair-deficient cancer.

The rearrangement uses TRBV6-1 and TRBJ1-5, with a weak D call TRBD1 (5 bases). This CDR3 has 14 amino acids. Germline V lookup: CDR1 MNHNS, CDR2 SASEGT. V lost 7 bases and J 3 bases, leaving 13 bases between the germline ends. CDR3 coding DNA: TGTGCCAGCACCAGGACACTTACCAATCAGCCCCAGCATTTT. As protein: CASTRTLTNQPQHF.

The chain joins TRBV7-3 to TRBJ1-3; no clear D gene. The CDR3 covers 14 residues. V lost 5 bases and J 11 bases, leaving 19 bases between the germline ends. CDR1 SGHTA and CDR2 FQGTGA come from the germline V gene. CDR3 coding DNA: TGTGCCAGCAGCCCTAGTATACCCCCCGGGGCCATATATTTT. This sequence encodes CASSPSIPPGAIYF.

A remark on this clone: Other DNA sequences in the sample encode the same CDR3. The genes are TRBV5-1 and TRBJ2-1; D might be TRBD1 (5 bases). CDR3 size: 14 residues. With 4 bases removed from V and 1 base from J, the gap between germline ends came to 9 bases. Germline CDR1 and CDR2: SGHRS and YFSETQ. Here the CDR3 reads CASSTGLSYNEQFF. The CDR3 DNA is TGCGCCAGCAGCACAGGCCTTTCCTACAATGAGCAGTTCTTC.

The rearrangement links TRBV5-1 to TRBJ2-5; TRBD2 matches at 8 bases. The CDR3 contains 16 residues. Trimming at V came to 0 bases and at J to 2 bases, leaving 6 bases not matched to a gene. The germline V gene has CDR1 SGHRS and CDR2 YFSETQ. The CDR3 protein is CASSLVPAGVQETQYF. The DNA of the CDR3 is TGCGCCAGCAGCTTGGTTCCAGCGGGAGTACAAGAGACCCAGTACTTC.

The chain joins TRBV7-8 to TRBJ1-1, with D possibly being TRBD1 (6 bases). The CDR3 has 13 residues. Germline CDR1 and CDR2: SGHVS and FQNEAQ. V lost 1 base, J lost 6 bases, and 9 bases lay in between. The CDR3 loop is CASSLVAGAEAFF. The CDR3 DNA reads TGTGCCAGCAGCTTAGTGGCAGGGGCTGAAGCTTTCTTT.

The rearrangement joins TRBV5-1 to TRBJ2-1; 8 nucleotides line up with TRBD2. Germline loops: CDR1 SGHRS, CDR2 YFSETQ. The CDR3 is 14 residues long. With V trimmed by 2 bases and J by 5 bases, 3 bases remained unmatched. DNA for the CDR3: TGCGCCAGCAGCTTAAGACTAGCGAACAATGAGCAGTTCTTC. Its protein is CASSLRLANNEQFF. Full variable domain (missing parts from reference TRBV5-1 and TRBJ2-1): KAGVTQTPRYLIKTRGQQVTLSCSPISGHRSVSWYQQTPGQGLQFLFEYFSETQRNKGNFPGRFSGRQFSNSRSEMNVSTLELGDSALYLCASSLRLANNEQFFGPGTRLTVL.